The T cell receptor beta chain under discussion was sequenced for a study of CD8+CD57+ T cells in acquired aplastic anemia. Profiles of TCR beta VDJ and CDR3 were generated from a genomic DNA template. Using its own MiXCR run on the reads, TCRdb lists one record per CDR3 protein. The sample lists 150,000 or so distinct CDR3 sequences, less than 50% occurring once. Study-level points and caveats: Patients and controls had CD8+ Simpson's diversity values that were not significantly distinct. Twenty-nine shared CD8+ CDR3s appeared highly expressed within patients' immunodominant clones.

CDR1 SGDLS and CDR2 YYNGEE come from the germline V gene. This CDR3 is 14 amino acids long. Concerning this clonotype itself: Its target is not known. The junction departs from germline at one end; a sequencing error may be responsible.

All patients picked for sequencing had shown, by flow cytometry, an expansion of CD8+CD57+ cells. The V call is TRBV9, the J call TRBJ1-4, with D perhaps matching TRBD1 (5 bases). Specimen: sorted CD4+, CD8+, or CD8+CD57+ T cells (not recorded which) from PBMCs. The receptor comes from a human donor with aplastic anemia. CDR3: CSSGVGQGGEKLFF. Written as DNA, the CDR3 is TGTTCCAGCGGCGTAGGGCAGGGTGGGGAAAAACTGTTTTTT.